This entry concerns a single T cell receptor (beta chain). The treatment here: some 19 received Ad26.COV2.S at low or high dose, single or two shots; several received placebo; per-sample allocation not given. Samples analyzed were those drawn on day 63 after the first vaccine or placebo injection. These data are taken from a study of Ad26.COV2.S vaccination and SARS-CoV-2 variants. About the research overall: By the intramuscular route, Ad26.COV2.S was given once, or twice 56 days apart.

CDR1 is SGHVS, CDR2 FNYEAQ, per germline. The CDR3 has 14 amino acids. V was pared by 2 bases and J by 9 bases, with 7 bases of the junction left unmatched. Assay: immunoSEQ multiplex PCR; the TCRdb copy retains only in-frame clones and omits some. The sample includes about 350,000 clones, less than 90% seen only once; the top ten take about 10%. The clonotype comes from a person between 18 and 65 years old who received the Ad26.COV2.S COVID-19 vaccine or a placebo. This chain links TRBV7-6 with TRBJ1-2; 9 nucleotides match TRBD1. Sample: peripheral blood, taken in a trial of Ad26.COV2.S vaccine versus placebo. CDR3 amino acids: CASSLSRTGDRYTF. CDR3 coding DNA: TGTGCCAGCAGCTTATCTCGGACAGGGGATCGCTACACCTTC.